The 4 T cell receptor beta chains below were found in one sample sequenced in a study of glioma-infiltrating T cells. TCR alpha and beta CDR3 regions were amplified from RNA using iRepertoire nested multiplex PCR. In TCRdb, the multiplex PCR reads were re-called with MiXCR into one record per CDR3 protein. This sample has under 200,000 distinct CDR3 sequences, with around 42% found just once. Sequenced sample: glioma tissue, nonneoplastic brain tissue, or PBMCs (not recorded which). The receptors here all came from a human donor with low-grade glioma or glioblastoma, undergoing nonglioma brain surgery, or in good health (not recorded which).

On this clonotype: Possible read error: a much larger clone is one base away. The rearrangement joins TRBV7-9 to TRBJ1-2; D gene ambiguous. This CDR3 comprises 16 residues. CDR1 is SEHNR and CDR2 is FQNEAQ in the germline V gene (reference sequence). This CDR3 is CASNLLSPQANYGYTF. CDR3 sequence (DNA): TGTGCCAGCAACTTATTATCCCCGCAAGCTAACTATGGCTACACCTTC.

This clonotype was seen a few times. This chain connects TRBV29-1 to TRBJ2-7; 7 nucleotides line up with TRBD1. V lost 6 bases, J lost 1 base, and 9 bases stayed unmatched. Looked up from germline, CDR1 is SQVTM and CDR2 is ANQGSEA. The CDR3 contains 14 residues. Here the CDR3 DNA reads TGCAGCGTGGCCGGACAGGCTGCATCCTACGAGCAGTACTTC. Translation gives CSVAGQAASYEQYF.

This clonotype was counted ten times or more. The gene calls are TRBV28 and TRBJ2-5, with D perhaps matching TRBD1 or TRBD2 (6 bases each). Germline V gene data show CDR1 as MDHEN and CDR2 as SYDVKM. Trimming left V 8 bases short and J 2 bases short, with 15 bases between. CDR3 length: 14 amino acids. The CDR3: CASLPGGTQETQYF. The DNA of the CDR3 is TGTGCCAGCCTCCCTGGGGGGACACAAGAGACCCAGTACTTC.

Note on this clonotype: One base away lies a much larger clone, so this may be a sequencing read error. The chain has TRBV6-5 and TRBJ2-1; D may be TRBD1 or TRBD2 (5 bases each). V was pared by 6 bases and J by 3 bases, with 18 bases between. The CDR3 is 16 residues long. Germline V lookup: CDR1 MNHEY, CDR2 SVGAGI. CDR3 loop: CASRGTAAIFYNEQFF. The CDR3 DNA reads TGTGCCAGCAGAGGGACCGCCGCAATCTTCTACAATGAGCAGTTCTTC.